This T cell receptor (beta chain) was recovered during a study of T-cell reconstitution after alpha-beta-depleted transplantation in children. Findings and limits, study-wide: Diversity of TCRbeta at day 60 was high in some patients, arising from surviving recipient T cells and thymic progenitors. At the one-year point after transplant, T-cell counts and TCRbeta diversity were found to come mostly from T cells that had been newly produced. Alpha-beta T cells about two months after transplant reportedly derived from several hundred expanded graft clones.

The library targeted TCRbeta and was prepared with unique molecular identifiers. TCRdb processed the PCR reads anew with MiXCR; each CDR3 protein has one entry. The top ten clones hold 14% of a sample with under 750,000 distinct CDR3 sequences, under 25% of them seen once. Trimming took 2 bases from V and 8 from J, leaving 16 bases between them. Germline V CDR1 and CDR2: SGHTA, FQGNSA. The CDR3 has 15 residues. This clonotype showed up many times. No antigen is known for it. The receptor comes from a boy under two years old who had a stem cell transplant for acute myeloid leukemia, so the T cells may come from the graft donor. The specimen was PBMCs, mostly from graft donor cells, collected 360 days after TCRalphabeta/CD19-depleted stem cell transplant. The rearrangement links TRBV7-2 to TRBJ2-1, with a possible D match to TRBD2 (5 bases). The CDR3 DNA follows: TGTGCCAGCAGCTTATACCCCCTTCCCGGGGATGAGCAGTTCTTC. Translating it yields CASSLYPLPGDEQFF.